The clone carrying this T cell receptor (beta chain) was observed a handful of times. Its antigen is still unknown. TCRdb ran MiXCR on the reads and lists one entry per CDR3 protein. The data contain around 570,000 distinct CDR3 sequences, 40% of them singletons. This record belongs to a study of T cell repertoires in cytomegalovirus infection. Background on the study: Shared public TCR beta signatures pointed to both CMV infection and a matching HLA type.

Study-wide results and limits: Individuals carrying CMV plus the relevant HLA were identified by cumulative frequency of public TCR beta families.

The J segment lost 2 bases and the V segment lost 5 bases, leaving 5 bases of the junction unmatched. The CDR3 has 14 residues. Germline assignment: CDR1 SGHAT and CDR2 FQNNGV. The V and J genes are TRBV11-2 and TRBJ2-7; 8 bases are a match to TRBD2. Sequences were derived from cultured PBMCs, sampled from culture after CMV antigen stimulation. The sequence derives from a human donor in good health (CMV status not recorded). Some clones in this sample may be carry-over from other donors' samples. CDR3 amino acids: CASSLLGGAYEQYF. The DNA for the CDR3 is TGTGCCAGCAGCCTCCTCGGGGGGGCCTACGAGCAGTACTTC.